The T cell receptor beta chain under discussion was sequenced for a study of cytomegalovirus exposure and HLA in healthy donors (dated by TCRdb to about 2017). Broadly, across the study: In an earlier analysis of under 600 of the donors, about 270 Gb of sequence data and 90 million to 130 million unique TCR beta sequences from roughly 190 million T cells were reported. Approximately 300 gigabases of sequencing data and around 80 million unique TCR sequences made up an early release that covered over 550 HLA-typed donors. The genetic ancestry cluster associated with self-reported Caucasian donors included about four fifths of the roughly 390 genotyped donors. The study was designed to test whether signatures of past pathogen exposure could be identified by cataloging public T cell receptors. The study profiled the T cell repertoires of some 610 subjects by immunosequencing and related them to cytomegalovirus serostatus. A separate validation cohort of 100 to 150 different subjects was used in addition to the approximately 610-subject first cohort. High-throughput TCR immunosequencing, statistical association of individual TCRs with disease status, and machine learning were combined to predict cytomegalovirus infection status. To study patterns of TCR occurrence, a later analysis re-analyzed previously published TCR beta repertoires from several hundred donors and added high-resolution HLA genotyping. Rather than drawing on any new phenotypic data, the later analysis identified candidate immune exposures from TCR beta sequences and the way those sequences occurred across donors. To decide whether each TCR beta V gene segment behaved as functional or pseudogenic, an earlier analysis of some 570 of the donors relied on high-throughput TCR beta sequencing. Alongside the repertoire data, information on donor age, sex, ethnicity and CMV serostatus was compiled. In a later genetic analysis, genome-wide SNP genotypes for about three fifths of the 666 donors were used, and that subset was treated as a discovery cohort. Every repertoire in the discovery cohort had been generated on one and the same sequencing platform. HLA typing covered class I and class II loci at four-digit resolution. Typing coverage varied by locus: roughly 629-640 donors for A, B, C, DRB1 and DQB1; 522 for DQA1; around 570 for DPA1; 400 to 480 for DPB1. Five DR-DQ haplotypes were treated as single units for association and clustering because of strong linkage in the cohort. On average, 235,054 unique TCR beta nucleotide sequences were sequenced per donor among 350 to 400 genotyped donors of the cohort, with roughly 18% of those sequences being non-productive. What the research found in general, with its limitations: The only immune exposure information available for the cohort was CMV serostatus. A few of the identified cytomegalovirus-associated TCR beta chains were confirmed in vitro to be specific for cytomegalovirus antigens. Some IMGT-functional V segments, including TRBV6-2 and TRBV6-3, could not be told apart with the 87-base-pair reads, so those segments were excluded. According to a later analysis, most CMV-associated TCR beta chains appeared to be HLA-restricted, and the HLA associations seemed to be driven largely by CMV exposure. The presence/absence analyses assumed that sequencing depth was roughly uniform across donors, and that assumption may not be true. A further reported finding was that TCR beta sequences accurately predicted the HLA-A and HLA-B alleles for most subjects in the first cohort. When HLA alleles, especially DR and DQ, strongly co-occurred, TCR associations were difficult to assign to individual alleles. Cytomegalovirus status was reported to be diagnosed by the classifier with high specificity and sensitivity in both the original and validation cohorts. A later analysis associated about 17,000 TCR beta sequences with specific HLA alleles at a false discovery rate of 0.05. In a later analysis, HLA-associated TCR beta chains showed more clonal expansion and lower generation probabilities than non-associated chains that were equally common. Broadly in line with IMGT annotations, most TCR beta V segments showed up in productive rearrangements about 87% or about 30% of the time in an earlier analysis of several hundred of the donors. A later genetic analysis associated a missense DCLRE1C variant with V-gene and J-gene trimming of TCR beta chains, and an independent cohort replicated the association. In the study, around 150 TCR beta chains were listed as associated with cytomegalovirus. Because counts were too low, more than 15 rarely observed V segments, including chromosome 9 orphons, were excluded from the earlier analysis of around 640 of the donors. The authors suggested that the approach could potentially be extended to other disease states and immunological phenotypes. According to a later genetic analysis, donors in an Asian-associated ancestry cluster had fewer N-insertions in productive TCRs than the approximately 690-donor mean. A group of highly shared sequence variants was considered likely to be a technical artifact of the sequencing pipeline. Linkage disequilibrium might explain the correlated functional status among segregating V segments, but an unknown experimental factor could not be excluded. In this cohort, only TCR beta chains were sequenced, and detectable features were limited by the absence of alpha or paired-chain data. Most TCR sequences were seen in very few donors, while some public TCRs were found in many individuals. In a later analysis, TCR association rates were found to vary across HLA loci, with the most associated TCRs seen for DRB1 alleles and the fewest for HLA-C alleles. A later analysis reported that several top co-occurrence clusters appeared linked to parvovirus B19, influenza, CMV and Epstein-Barr virus. HLA typing was unavailable for some donors at each locus, so association tests used only the typed subset.

Measured from the cysteine to the phenylalanine, the CDR3 is 15 residues long. Only the CDR3 part of the read is kept: 45 bases, read in frame from the first base. Germline trimming amounts to 1 base on V and 1 base on J, with 3 as the count of junction bases outside the gene matches. CDR1 LGHNA and CDR2 YNFKEQ are derived from the germline V gene. In total, 500 to 700 healthy bone marrow donors made up the cohort. At the time of sampling, every cohort member was nominally healthy, though immune exposures that went unrecorded were likely present. The donor was CMV seronegative and was included in the group of about 350 seronegative cohort members. A peripheral blood sample was provided by each donor, and peripheral blood mononuclear cells were used for TCR beta sequencing. The Qiagen DNeasy Blood Extraction Kit was used to extract genomic DNA from the blood cell samples. Library preparation used the immunoSEQ multiplex PCR assay. The multiplex PCR relied on a mix of 60 forward primers for TCR Vbeta segments and 13 reverse primers for TCR Jbeta segments. Amplification of the CDR3 region of rearranged TCR beta genes was performed with a multiplex PCR assay on genomic DNA. The Illumina HiSeq System was used to sequence the amplified TCR beta libraries as 87-base-pair reads. The authors processed their data as follows. In a later analysis, tens of millions of unique TCR beta chains were counted across the approximately 640 repertoires, and roughly 9.9 million of these chains were shared by at least two donors. To remove PCR and sequencing errors, raw reads were error-corrected and collapsed into unique sequences using a nearest-neighbor algorithm that merged closely related sequences. To assign V, D and J gene segments, CDR3 sequences were aligned to IMGT reference sequences. For a sequence to be retained, a match of at least six nucleotides was required to both a V gene segment and a J gene segment. Rearrangements were classified as productive when the CDR3 lacked stop codons and remained in frame with V and J, and all other rearrangements were classified as non-productive. Following IMGT convention, CDR3 was defined as the stretch from the second conserved V-encoded cysteine to the conserved J-encoded phenylalanine. The earlier analysis of 587 of the donors excluded sequences that lacked an unambiguous match to a single V gene segment. In an earlier analysis of some 590 of the donors, V segments were called functional above 56.7% productive rearrangements and were called segregating when the between-donor standard deviation exceeded 5%. A statistical classification framework was built to diagnose cytomegalovirus status from the catalog of TCR beta chain sequences. V and J gene assignment, in a later analysis, came from comparing TCR nucleotide sequences with IMGT/GENE-DB human TR gene sequences. A later analysis assigned CDR3 sequences and most-parsimonious VDJ recombination scenarios with the TCRdist pipeline. A later analysis defined each TCR beta chain by its CDR3 amino acid sequence plus V-gene family, and excluded reads lacking a unique V-gene family. A later analysis removed 450 to 600 highly shared, low-generation-probability nucleotide sequences to deal with suspected cross-contamination and a sequencing artifact. For each public chain, a later analysis derived a clonal expansion index from normalized ranks of inferred template counts within each repertoire. Generation probabilities in a later analysis came from a VDJ recombination model fitted to out-of-frame rearrangements, and those results were checked against IGoR. In a later analysis, hypergeometric tests were used to score TCR-TCR, TCR-HLA and TCR-CMV co-occurrence, with a repertoire-size bias correction applied to TCR pairs. False discovery rates were estimated in a later analysis by permuting HLA or CMV assignments 20 times. A later analysis grouped co-occurring TCRs with DBSCAN, adding TCRdist sequence similarity when clustering within HLA-allele-positive subsets. Repertoires with fewer than 30,000 or more than 120,000 public chains, plus five repertoires with anomalous nucleotide sharing, were excluded from co-occurrence clustering. In TCRdb, the immuneACCESS table is reduced to in-frame sequences with V and J assigned. These tables do not hold every clone; where another copy was compared, an unresolved V gene accounts for under half, and the others remain unexplained. That table is the source of V, J and clone size, and D and trimming were worked out from the DNA. The sample yields roughly 170,000 clones; 80% were counted once. The ten largest clones add up to approximately 1.2% of the sample.

Worth noting for this clone: The antigen it binds to is not known. Nothing much larger sits one base from this clone, and base qualities are not available.

Sequencing used PBMCs. The chain was built from TRBV4-2 and TRBJ2-5; 7 bases in between match TRBD1. The receptor comes from a man aged 25 to 40 in good health and CMV-seronegative. The CDR3 loop reads CASSQGPGGQETQYF. The nucleotides read TGTGCCAGCAGCCAAGGACCAGGGGGCCAAGAGACCCAGTACTTC.